This T cell receptor beta chain was recovered during a study of shared clonotypes between healthy human individuals (TCRdb year 2020). Study-wide context: The cohort comprised a couple of women and a few men aged 18 to 49 years. For each donor, CD4 naive and CD4 memory were each given three plates, CD8 naive was given two plates, and CD8 memory was given one plate. Blood TCR repertoires of roughly five healthy adults were deeply sequenced to estimate repertoire size and the extent of clonotype sharing between individuals. To increase sequencing depth and limit assay-specific biases, TCR repertoire library preparation and sequencing were carried out by different laboratories using diverse techniques. Between about 0.94 and 8.9 billion PBMCs per donor were obtained by leukapheresis. The research as a whole found: Only blood was sampled, and tissue TCR repertoires likely differ from those in blood. Incomplete sequencing was indicated by rarefaction of sorted-subset datasets, despite the large sequencing depth. Higher generation probabilities were observed for clonotypes shared by all four sorted-subset donors than for non-shared clonotypes. Naive subsets generally had larger estimated clonotype richness than memory subsets did. About 4.5% of naive CD4, around 3.5% of naive CD8, around 2.3% of memory CD4, and less than 0.45% of memory CD8 clonotypes were shared across several donors. The small number of donors limited the genetic and exposure-history diversity represented. Pairwise subsampling led to the expectation that sequencing depth would affect the degree of clonotype sharing among donors.

With regard to this clone: What this receptor recognizes is not known. No much larger clone exists at a distance of one base, and base qualities are not known.

Using the deep immunoSEQ assay, multiplex PCR amplified TCR CDR3 regions from genomic DNA. Genomic DNA extracted from each cell subset was distributed evenly over all wells of several immunoSEQ 96-well plates, and each plate served as one replicate. Each replicate PCR for sorted subsets received roughly 200 ng genomic DNA, equal to about 29,000 T cell genomes. Purified libraries were measured with a Qubit 3.0 fluorometer, size-checked on a Bioanalyzer 2100, and measured again with the KAPA Library Quantification kit. Every immunoSEQ 96-well plate was sequenced on a separate single-read 150-cycle Illumina NextSeq 550 flow cell. The study's processing was this. Because only junctional sequences without quality scores were contained in the immunoSEQ output, filtering matching that applied to full-length reads could not be performed. To assign V/J genes and CDR3, sequences were annotated against IMGT germline references using PyIR, a Python wrapper for IgBLAST v1.9. Any read was removed if the V/J assignment was weak (E-value above 1e-6), the CDR3 was missing, or the read contained stop codons, out-of-frame junctions, or ambiguous translated residues. V3J clonotypes were defined by identical inferred V gene, J gene, and CDR3 amino acid sequence. The percentage overlap between two repertoires was calculated by dividing the number of shared unique clonotypes by the size of the smaller repertoire. Three approaches were used to assess repertoire richness: RTK rarefaction, the Chao1 estimator, and Recon v2.1 estimates of unobserved clonotypes. For all TCRbeta clonotypes obtained by the gDNA method from four donors, generation probabilities were computed with OLGA. The clones in this table, taken by TCRdb from immuneACCESS, are in-frame only. Not every clone is retained; where verified, under half of the shortfall comes from an unresolved V gene, and the cause of the rest is unknown. For V, J and clone size, that table is used; D and trimming come from the DNA. Recorded for this sample are about 2 million clones; 85% to 95% of them occurred a single time. Clones ranked in the top ten supply 0.1% to 0.15% of the sample.

The donors were healthy, HIV-negative adults who had no recently reported acute infections or vaccinations. Every donor was a Caucasian adult living in Nashville, Tennessee, USA. CD4+ T cells were enriched by magnetic negative selection; naive cells were then positively selected on CD45RA, and the negative fraction formed the memory subset. Blood was collected by leukapheresis, and PBMCs were isolated by Ficoll-Histopaque density gradient centrifugation and then cryopreserved in liquid nitrogen vapor phase. Purity and quantity of every magnetically sorted T cell population were checked by analytical flow cytometry. Genomic DNA was isolated from each sorted fraction and quantified by UV absorbance on a Nanodrop 2000c. V has 1 base trimmed and J has 8 bases trimmed; junction bases matching no gene number 12. The CDR3 starts with the cysteine, ends with the phenylalanine, and has 16 residues. The retained sequence is limited to the CDR3, 48 bases, with the frame set at the first base. The germline V gene sets CDR1 to MGHDK and CDR2 to SYGVNS.

This clonotype was sampled from a man younger than 35 in good health. The rearranged chain carries TRBV25-1 and TRBJ1-2, with TRBD1 identical over 8 junction bases. Input material: naive CD4+ T cells sorted from blood. Read against the paper, the sample's cell subset or site label means: CD45RA+ positively selected. Read as DNA, the sequence is TGTGCCAGCAGTGAATGGAATCGGGACAGGCCTTCGGGCTACACCTTC. This codes for CASSEWNRDRPSGYTF.